This TCR beta chain originates from a study of T cell repertoires in cytomegalovirus infection. Whole-study context: Recently identified HLA-C-restricted CMV epitopes were used, and well-studied HLA-B-restricted CMV epitopes were used as well. Indications came from public TCR beta signatures; they pointed to CMV infection and to a matching HLA type. Study-level findings and limits: CMV-specific TCR beta clonotypes restricted by HLA-C dominated the ex vivo response. Individuals carrying CMV plus the relevant HLA were identified by cumulative frequency of public TCR beta families.

TCRdb itself ran the reads through MiXCR, one entry per CDR3 protein. In the table there are under 850,000 distinct CDR3 sequences, about 30% of which are singletons. V lost 4 bases, J lost 6 bases, and 8 bases stayed unmatched. The CDR3 has 15 amino acids. Germline CDR1 and CDR2: SEHNR and FQNEAQ (reference sequence). This clonotype was observed a few times. Its antigen is not identified. The specimen was cultured PBMCs, collected from culture after CMV antigen stimulation. V is TRBV7-9 and J is TRBJ2-1, with 8 bases matching TRBD2. This clonotype originated in a human donor in good health (CMV status not recorded). Some clones in this sample may be carry-over from other donors' samples. Here the CDR3 reads CASSSPGLGGNEQFF. The CDR3 coding sequence is TGTGCCAGCAGCTCCCCGGGACTAGGGGGCAATGAGCAGTTCTTC.